This record concerns one TCR beta chain sequence. Germline CDR1 and CDR2: SNHLY and FYNNEI. V shed 7 bases and J 5 bases; nucleotides not matched to a gene: 8. This CDR3 spans 13 amino acids. This sample is part of a study of control samples from healthy donors and cancer patients. Produced via immunoSEQ multiplex PCR; TCRdb's table is partial and in-frame only. The repertoire holds roughly 52,000 clones, with nearly 96% as singletons. The chain combines TRBV2 with TRBJ2-7, with 7 bases fitting TRBD2. Sample: blood. The TCR was taken from a woman aged 30 to 39 in good health. The CDR3 protein is CASTRQTSNEQYF. The CDR3 region has the DNA TGTGCCAGCACCCGTCAGACTAGCAACGAGCAGTACTTC.